The T cell receptor (beta chain) described here comes from a study of CD8 T cells in Susac syndrome. From blood CD8+ and CD4+ T cells, TCR beta sequences were generated. Isolation of CD8+ and CD4+ T cells was performed negatively, whereas enrichment of TEMRA cells was done by FACS. With random hexamers, roughly 0.45 to 1 ug RNA was reverse transcribed. TCRdb fed the immunoSEQ multiplex PCR reads into MiXCR, producing one record per CDR3 protein. The sample includes approximately 65,000 distinct CDR3 sequences, more than 90% of them seen just once. This CDR3 is built from 15 residues. The V and J ends lost 0 bases and 3 bases respectively, with 9 bases between them. Germline CDR1 is LGHNA and CDR2 is YNFKEQ.

The origin of this receptor is a human donor in good health. The sequenced sample consisted of CD8+ T cells from PBMCs. The chain combines TRBV4-2 with TRBJ2-1; no clear D gene. This CDR3 reads CASSQERFYYNEQFF. The DNA for the CDR3 is TGTGCCAGCAGCCAAGAAAGGTTTTACTACAATGAGCAGTTCTTC.